The next 18 T cell receptor beta chains were all read from a single sample in a study of monozygotic twins with cystic fibrosis. Libraries were prepared by immunoSEQ multiplex PCR; TCRdb keeps only in-frame clonotypes and omits some of them. The data hold roughly 20,000 clones, with 75% to 95% observed a single time. Material for sequencing was blood. The receptors were gathered from a girl aged 2-10 years with cystic fibrosis.

Only one count was recorded for this clone. The rearrangement joins TRBV4-2 to TRBJ2-6; 7 nucleotides line up with TRBD1. V trimming: 4 bases; J trimming: 1 base; junction bases outside the gene matches: 10. The CDR3 is 18 amino acids. Germline V CDR1 and CDR2: LGHNA, YNFKEQ. The CDR3 nucleotides are TGTGCCAGCAGCCCAACCTGGGGCAGGGGGTCTGGGGCCAACGTCCTGACTTTC. Translating it yields CASSPTWGRGSGANVLTF.

V usage is TRBV30 and J usage is TRBJ1-5; weak D call: TRBD1 (6 bases). Germline V gene data show CDR1 as GTSNPN and CDR2 as SVGIG (reference sequence). Between the trimmed V and J ends, which lost 4 bases and 2 bases, there was a span of 15 bases. The CDR3 spans 15 residues. In DNA form, the CDR3 reads TGTGCCTGGAATACAGGGAGCGGACGCAATCAGCCCCAGCATTTT. Translating gives CAWNTGSGRNQPQHF.

This chain uses TRBV7-9 with TRBJ2-5, with 7 bases aligning to TRBD1. The CDR3 extends over 15 amino acids. The J segment lost 0 bases and the V segment lost 3 bases, leaving 4 bases of the junction unmatched. The germline gives CDR1 SEHNR, CDR2 FQNEAQ (reference sequence). Here the CDR3 DNA reads TGTGCCAGCAGCTTCTTACAGGGGTACCAAGAGACCCAGTACTTC. The encoded protein is CASSFLQGYQETQYF.

V is TRBV5-5 and J is TRBJ2-6; 8 positions agree with TRBD1. Germline V gene lookup returns CDR1 SGHKS and CDR2 YYEKEE (reference sequence). The CDR3 length is 17 residues. V trimming: 2 bases; J trimming: 2 bases; junction bases outside the gene matches: 6. As DNA, the CDR3 is TGTGCCAGCAGCTTCTCCCAGGGGGCGCCTGGGGCCAACGTCCTGACTTTC. Amino acid sequence: CASSFSQGAPGANVLTF.

This clone was recorded only once. V gene TRBV7-2 combines with J gene TRBJ2-1; 8 bases are shared with TRBD2. This CDR3 spans 16 amino acids. In germline, CDR1 is SGHTA, CDR2 FQGNSA. The trim removed 4 bases at V and 6 bases at J, leaving 11 bases unmatched. This CDR3 is CASSYQSGGASNEQFF. The DNA of the CDR3 is TGTGCCAGCAGCTACCAGTCCGGGGGGGCCAGCAATGAGCAGTTCTTC.

This chain connects TRBV5-6 to TRBJ1-1; D uncertain. Trimming stripped 2 bases from V and 1 base from J, with 6 bases between. CDR3 length equals 13 residues. Germline lookup yields CDR1 SGHDT and CDR2 YYEEEE. Here the CDR3 reads CASSFSWNTEAFF. The CDR3 DNA is TGTGCCAGCAGCTTCAGCTGGAACACTGAAGCTTTCTTT. The whole variable domain, filled in from reference TRBV5-6 and TRBJ1-1, reads DAGVTQSPTHLIKTRGQQVTLRCSPKSGHDTVSWYQQALGQGPQFIFQYYEEEERQRGNFPDRFSGHQFPNYSSELNVNALLLGDSALYLCASSFSWNTEAFFGQGTRLTVV.

V usage is TRBV6-1 and J usage is TRBJ1-1; the D is unclear. Looked up from germline, CDR1 is MNHNS and CDR2 is SASEGT. The V end was cut by 0 bases, the J end by 7 bases, with 9 bases between. The CDR3 spans 13 residues. The CDR3 coding sequence is TGTGCCAGCAGTGAAGCGCGCTTCGGTGAAGCTTTCTTT. Protein sequence: CASSEARFGEAFF.

This clone was seen a single time. This chain uses TRBV6-5 with TRBJ1-2, with 8 bases matching TRBD1. The CDR3 totals 13 residues. Germline V gene lookup returns CDR1 MNHEY and CDR2 SVGAGI. Trimming removed 5 bases from V and 6 bases from J; junction bases left unmatched: 5. The CDR3 sequence: CASSVSGGDGYTF. The CDR3 nucleotides read TGTGCCAGCAGTGTCTCAGGGGGCGATGGCTACACCTTC.

J is TRBJ1-2 and V is TRBV9; D ambiguous. The CDR3 runs 12 residues. Trimming left V 4 bases short and J 0 bases short, with 4 bases between. Per germline, CDR1 SGDLS and CDR2 YYNGEE. Written as DNA, the CDR3 is TGTGCCAGCAGCTCTACTAACTATGGCTACACCTTC. Its translation: CASSSTNYGYTF.

The V and J genes are TRBV7-8 and TRBJ1-2; 8 bases agree with TRBD1. V lost 1 base, J lost 4 bases, and 14 bases stayed unmatched. The CDR3 loop spans 18 amino acids. CDR1 and CDR2 (germline): SGHVS, FQNEAQ. The CDR3 is CASSLDIGGTGTSYGYTF. The CDR3 DNA is TGTGCCAGCAGCTTAGATATCGGCGGGACAGGCACTAGCTATGGCTACACCTTC.

The chain joins TRBV5-6 to TRBJ2-7; D unresolved. V lost 3 bases, J lost 3 bases, and 7 bases lay in between. The germline V gene has CDR1 SGHDT and CDR2 YYEEEE. CDR3 length: 12 amino acids. The CDR3 DNA follows: TGTGCCAGCAGCTCCGAACACTACGAGCAGTACTTC. It specifies CASSSEHYEQYF.

The genes are TRBV19 and TRBJ2-1, with TRBD2 matching over 9 bases. CDR3 length: 15 residues. Germline V lookup: CDR1 LNHDA, CDR2 SQIVND (reference sequence). The trim removed 3 bases at V and 7 bases at J, leaving 7 bases unmatched. CDR3 loop: CASSIGGRAWNEQFF. CDR3 bases: TGTGCCAGTAGTATCGGCGGGAGGGCCTGGAATGAGCAGTTCTTC.

The gene calls are TRBV6-4 and TRBJ2-1; maybe TRBD2 (6 bases). The germline V gene encodes CDR1 MRHNA and CDR2 SNTAGT. V was clipped by 5 bases and J by 3 bases, with 8 bases between them. The CDR3 is 13 residues long. CDR3 residues: CASSRELYNEQFF. CDR3 coding DNA: TGTGCCAGCAGTCGGGAGCTCTACAATGAGCAGTTCTTC.

The J gene is TRBJ2-1, the V gene TRBV5-1; 7 positions match TRBD2. The V gene's germline CDR1 is SGHRS and CDR2 YFSETQ. V lost 1 base, J lost 8 bases, and 6 bases stayed unmatched. The CDR3 length is 14 residues. The CDR3 loop reads CASSLRTRTHEQFF. In nucleotides, the CDR3 is TGCGCCAGCAGCTTGCGGACTAGAACGCATGAGCAGTTCTTC. Using reference TRBV5-1 and TRBJ2-1 for the parts outside the CDR3, the full variable domain is KAGVTQTPRYLIKTRGQQVTLSCSPISGHRSVSWYQQTPGQGLQFLFEYFSETQRNKGNFPGRFSGRQFSNSRSEMNVSTLELGDSALYLCASSLRTRTHEQFFGPGTRLTVL.

The gene calls are TRBV15 and TRBJ1-5; D remains ambiguous. The CDR3 is made up of 12 amino acids. Germline CDR1 reads LNHNV; CDR2 reads YYDKDF (reference sequence). V lost 0 bases and J lost 3, with 0 bases in between. CDR3 nucleotide sequence: TGTGCCACCAGCAGAGACAATCAGCCCCAGCATTTT. Its protein product is CATSRDNQPQHF.

The chain employs TRBV18 and TRBJ1-5; D perhaps matches TRBD1 (6 bases). CDR1 is KGHSH, CDR2 LQKENI, per germline. V lost 4 bases to trimming and J lost 7 bases, with 20 bases between them. CDR3 length: 16 amino acids. The CDR3 is CASSLSRDTLGQPQHF. The CDR3 bases are TGTGCCAGCTCACTTTCCCGGGACACCCTTGGACAGCCCCAGCATTTT.

The V gene is TRBV28, the J gene TRBJ1-2; 8 bases match TRBD1. V was pared by 4 bases and J by 3 bases, with 10 bases of the junction left unmatched. The CDR3 has 16 amino acids. CDR1 and CDR2 (germline): MDHEN, SYDVKM. This CDR3 reads CASSSTGEGQYYGYTF. The CDR3 coding sequence is TGTGCCAGCAGTTCGACAGGGGAGGGGCAGTACTATGGCTACACCTTC.

This clone has only one observation. This chain connects TRBV7-6 to TRBJ1-5; 7 bases match TRBD1. This CDR3 has 15 residues. Trimming removed 5 bases from V and 3 bases from J; junction bases left unmatched: 7. The germline V gene has CDR1 SGHVS and CDR2 FNYEAQ. The DNA of the CDR3 is TGTGCCAGCAGCCCGGGACAGACCTTCAATCAGCCCCAGCATTTT. Translated: CASSPGQTFNQPQHF.